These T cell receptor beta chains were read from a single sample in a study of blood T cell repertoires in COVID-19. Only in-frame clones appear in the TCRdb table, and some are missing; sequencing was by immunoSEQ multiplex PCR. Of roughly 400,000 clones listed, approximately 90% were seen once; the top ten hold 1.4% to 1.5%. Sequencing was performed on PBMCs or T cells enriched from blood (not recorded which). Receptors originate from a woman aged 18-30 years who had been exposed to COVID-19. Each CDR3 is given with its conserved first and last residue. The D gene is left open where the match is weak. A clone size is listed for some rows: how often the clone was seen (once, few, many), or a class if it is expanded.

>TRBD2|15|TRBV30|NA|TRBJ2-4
TGTGCCTGGAGTGTAGTACTAGCGGCCAAAAACATTCAGTACTTC
CAWSVVLAAKNIQYF
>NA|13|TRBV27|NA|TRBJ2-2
TGTGCCAGCAACAGGGTTGGCACCGGGGAGCTGTTTTTT
CASNRVGTGELFF
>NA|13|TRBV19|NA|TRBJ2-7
TGTGCCAGTAGTATGCGGACAGTGGACGAGCAGTACTTC
CASSMRTVDEQYF
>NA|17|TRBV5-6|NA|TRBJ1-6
TGTGCCAGCAGCTTTAGGGGACACAACTCCTATAATTCACCCCTCCACTTT
CASSFRGHNSYNSPLHF
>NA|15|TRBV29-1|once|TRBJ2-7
TGCAGCGTTGGCCCCCGGGGGGCACCCCTCTACGAGCAGTACTTC
CSVGPRGAPLYEQYF
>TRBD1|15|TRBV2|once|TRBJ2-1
TGTGCCAGCAGCTCAAACAGGGGGCTTTACAATGAGCAGTTCTTC
CASSSNRGLYNEQFF
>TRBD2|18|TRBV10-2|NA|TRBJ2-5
TGCGCCAGCAGTCTCCCGGGGGGTAGCGGGGAGAACCAAGAGACCCAGTACTTC
CASSLPGGSGENQETQYF
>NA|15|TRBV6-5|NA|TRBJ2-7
TGTGCCAGCAGTTACTCGGACAGAGGCCCCTACGAGCAGTACTTC
CASSYSDRGPYEQYF
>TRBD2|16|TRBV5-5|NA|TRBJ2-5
TGTGCCAGCAGCTTAACTAGCGGGGGGGCCAGAGAGACCCAGTACTTC
CASSLTSGGARETQYF
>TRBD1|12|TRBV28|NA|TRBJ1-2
TGTGCCAGCCGACAGGGGGGATCTGGCTACACCTTC
CASRQGGSGYTF
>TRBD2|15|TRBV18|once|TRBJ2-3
TGTGCCAGCTCACTTTTAGCGGGAGTTGGAGATACGCAGTATTTT
CASSLLAGVGDTQYF
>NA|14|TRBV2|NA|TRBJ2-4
TGTGCCAGCAGCGACAGCCAGGCCAAAAACATTCAGTACTTC
CASSDSQAKNIQYF
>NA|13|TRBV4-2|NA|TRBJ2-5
TGTGCCAGCAGCCAAGAGGCCCAGGTGACCCAGTACTTC
CASSQEAQVTQYF
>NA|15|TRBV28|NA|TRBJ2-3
TGTGCCAGCAGTTTACTGGGGCTCAGCACAGATACGCAGTATTTT
CASSLLGLSTDTQYF
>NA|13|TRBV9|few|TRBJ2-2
TGTGCCAGCAACCCCAGGGGCACCGGGGAGCTGTTTTTT
CASNPRGTGELFF
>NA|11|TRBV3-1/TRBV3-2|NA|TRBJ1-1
TGTGCCAGTGCTCGGGGCACTGAAGCTTTCTTT
CASARGTEAFF
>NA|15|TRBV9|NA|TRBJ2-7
TGTGCCAGCAGCACGGCTCCGACTCGGGACTACGAGCAGTACTTC
CASSTAPTRDYEQYF
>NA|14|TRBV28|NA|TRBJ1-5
TGTGCCAGCTGGGCCTCTAATAGCAATCAGCCCCAGCATTTT
CASWASNSNQPQHF
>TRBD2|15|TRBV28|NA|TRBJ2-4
TGTGCCAGCAGAACCTCGACTAGCGGGAAAAACATTCAGTACTTC
CASRTSTSGKNIQYF
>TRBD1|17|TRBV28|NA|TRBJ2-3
TGTGCCAGCAGGATGTACAGGGGGCTAGGGAGCACAGATACGCAGTATTTT
CASRMYRGLGSTDTQYF
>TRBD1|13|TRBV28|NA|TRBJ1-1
TGTGCCAGCAGTCTCCCTCAGGACAGGGGAGCTTTCTTT
CASSLPQDRGAFF
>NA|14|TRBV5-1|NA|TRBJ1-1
TGCGCCAGCAGCTTGGCCGGGGGAAGCACTGAAGCTTTCTTT
CASSLAGGSTEAFF
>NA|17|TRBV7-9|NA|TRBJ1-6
TGTGCCAGCAGCCACGGGGGGGGCCGGACCTATAATTCACCCCTCCACTTT
CASSHGGGRTYNSPLHF
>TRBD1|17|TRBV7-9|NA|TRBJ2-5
TGTGCCAGCAGCTTATTTACGTTGAGGGACAGGGGAGAGACCCAGTACTTC
CASSLFTLRDRGETQYF
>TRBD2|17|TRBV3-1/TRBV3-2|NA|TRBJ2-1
TGTGCCAGCAGCCAAGATAGTCAAAGGACTAGAAACAATGAGCAGTTCTTC
CASSQDSQRTRNNEQFF
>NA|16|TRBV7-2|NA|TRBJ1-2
TGTGCCAGCAGCCGGGGGGGAACAAGTCGGCAATATGGCTACACCTTC
CASSRGGTSRQYGYTF
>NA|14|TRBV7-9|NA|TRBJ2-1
TGTGCCAGCAGTATAGTGGGACTTTACAATGAGCAGTTCTTC
CASSIVGLYNEQFF
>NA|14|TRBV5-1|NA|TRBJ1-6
TGCGCCAGCAGCTTCACAGGTGATAATTCACCCCTCCACTTT
CASSFTGDNSPLHF
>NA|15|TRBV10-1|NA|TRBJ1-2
TGCGCCAGCAGTCGGGGACTAGTGAGTAACTATGGCTACACCTTC
CASSRGLVSNYGYTF
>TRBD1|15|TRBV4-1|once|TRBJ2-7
TGCGCCAGCAGCTACAATACAGGGGGCAGGGGGGAGCAGTACTTC
CASSYNTGGRGEQYF
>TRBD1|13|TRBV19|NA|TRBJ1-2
TGTGCCAGTAGTGTCGACAGGGGGTTGAGCTACACCTTC
CASSVDRGLSYTF
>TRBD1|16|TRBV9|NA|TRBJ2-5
TGTGCCAGCAGCGCGGGACCGGGACAGGGCCAAGAGACCCAGTACTTC
CASSAGPGQGQETQYF
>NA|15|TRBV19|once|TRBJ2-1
TGTGCCAGTAGCGTAGCGGAGTGGTCCTACAATGAGCAGTTCTTC
CASSVAEWSYNEQFF
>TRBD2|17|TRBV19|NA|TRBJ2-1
TGTGCCAGTAGTACCCAGGTGGCGGGAGCTTCCTACAATGAGCAGTTCTTC
CASSTQVAGASYNEQFF
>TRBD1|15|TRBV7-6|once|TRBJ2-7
TGTGCCAGCAGCCTCGGGACAGGGGTGTTTGCCGAGCAGTACTTC
CASSLGTGVFAEQYF
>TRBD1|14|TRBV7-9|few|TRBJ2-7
TGTGCCAGCAGCTCAGGGACAGGGGTAATCGAGCAGTACTTC
CASSSGTGVIEQYF
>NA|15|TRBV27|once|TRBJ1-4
TGTGCCAGCAGTTTATCTTGGCAGGATAATGAAAAACTGTTTTTT
CASSLSWQDNEKLFF
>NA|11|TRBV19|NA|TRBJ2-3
TGTGCCAGTAGTTGGTTCGGTACGCAGTATTTT
CASSWFGTQYF
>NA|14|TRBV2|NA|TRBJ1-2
TGTGCCAGCAGTGAACTCCACAGCTACTATGGCTACACCTTC
CASSELHSYYGYTF
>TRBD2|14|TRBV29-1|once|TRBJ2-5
TGCAGCGTTGAATGGCGGGGGGGCCCAGAGACCCAGTACTTC
CSVEWRGGPETQYF
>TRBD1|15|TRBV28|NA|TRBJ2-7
TGTGCCAGCAGTACTCCATCGACAGGGGCCTACGAGCAGTACTTC
CASSTPSTGAYEQYF
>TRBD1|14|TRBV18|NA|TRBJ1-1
TGTGCCAGCTCACCCGGGACAGAGAACACTGAAGCTTTCTTT
CASSPGTENTEAFF
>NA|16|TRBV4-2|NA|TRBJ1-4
TGTGCCAGCAGCCAAGATATCCAGGGACTTAATGAAAAACTGTTTTTT
CASSQDIQGLNEKLFF
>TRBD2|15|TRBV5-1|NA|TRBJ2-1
TGCGCCAGCAGCTTGGGCGGGAGCTCCTACAATGAGCAGTTCTTC
CASSLGGSSYNEQFF
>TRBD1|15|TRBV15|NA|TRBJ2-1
TGTGCCACCAGCAGAGACAGGGGGCGCCTTAATGAGCAGTTCTTC
CATSRDRGRLNEQFF
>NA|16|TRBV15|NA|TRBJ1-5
TGTGCCACCAGCCGCACTAGAGATTGGGGCAATCAGCCCCAGCATTTT
CATSRTRDWGNQPQHF
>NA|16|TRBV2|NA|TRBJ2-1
TGTGCCAGCGTAGATGTCCACCCGGGCTCCTACAATGAGCAGTTCTTC
CASVDVHPGSYNEQFF
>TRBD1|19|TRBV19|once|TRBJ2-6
TGTGCCAGTAGCCTTTTTCCCGGACAGGCGCCCTCTGGGGCCAACGTCCTGACTTTC
CASSLFPGQAPSGANVLTF
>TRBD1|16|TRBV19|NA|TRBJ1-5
TGTGCCAGTAGTAAGGGGACCGGGACAGGGAATCAGCCCCAGCATTTT
CASSKGTGTGNQPQHF
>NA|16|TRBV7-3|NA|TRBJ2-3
TGTGCCAGCAGCTTAGGTACAGGGGGGGATGCAGATACGCAGTATTTT
CASSLGTGGDADTQYF
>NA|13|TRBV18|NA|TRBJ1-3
TGTGCCAGCTCACCCACACAGGGAAACACCATATATTTT
CASSPTQGNTIYF
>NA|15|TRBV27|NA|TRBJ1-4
TGTGCCAGCAGTTCCCAAGACGAGGGTTATGAAAAACTGTTTTTT
CASSSQDEGYEKLFF
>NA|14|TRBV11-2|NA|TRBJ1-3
TGTGCCAGCAGAACTAGCTTCTCTGGAAACACCATATATTTT
CASRTSFSGNTIYF
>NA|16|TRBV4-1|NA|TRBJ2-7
TGCGCCAGCAGCCAAGATACAGGACGCACCCCCTACGAGCAGTACTTC
CASSQDTGRTPYEQYF
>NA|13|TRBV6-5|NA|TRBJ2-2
TGTGCCAGCAGTTATTCGCGGGACGGGGAGCTGTTTTTT
CASSYSRDGELFF
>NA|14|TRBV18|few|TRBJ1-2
TGTGCCAGCTCAGCCCAGGACAGAAACTATGGCTACACCTTC
CASSAQDRNYGYTF
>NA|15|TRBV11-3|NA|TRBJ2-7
TGTGCCAGCAGCTTTACGAGCGCATCCTCCTACGAGCAGTACTTC
CASSFTSASSYEQYF